These 5 T cell receptor beta chains were sequenced from one sample in a study of shared clonotypes between healthy human individuals. Produced via immunoSEQ multiplex PCR; TCRdb's table is partial and in-frame only. Of hundreds of thousands of clones listed, roughly 79% are singletons. What was sequenced was PBMCs. Receptors were obtained from a woman in her 40s in good health. Some clones in this sample may be carry-over from other donors' samples.

Here the CDR3 DNA reads TGTGCCTGGGGACGGGACACTGAAGCTTTCTTT. Amino acids: CAWGRDTEAFF. The chain is built from TRBV30 and TRBJ1-1; D unresolved. This CDR3 region has 11 residues. CDR1 GTSNPN and CDR2 SVGIG come from the germline V gene (reference sequence). Trimming removed 5 bases from V and 3 bases from J, with 7 bases in between.

The chain has TRBV5-6 and TRBJ2-7; the D is unclear. The CDR3 spans 15 residues. Deletions cut 3 bases from V and 6 bases from J, with 19 bases between. Germline V lookup: CDR1 SGHDT, CDR2 YYEEEE. CDR3 amino acids: CASSSVRLGPGEQYF. As DNA, the CDR3 is TGTGCCAGCAGCTCGGTTAGGCTAGGCCCCGGCGAGCAGTACTTC.

The chain links TRBV5-1 to TRBJ2-7, with D maybe TRBD1 (5 bases). CDR1 and CDR2 (germline): SGHRS, YFSETQ. Trimming took 3 bases from V and 3 from J, leaving 10 bases between them. The CDR3 is 13 amino acids. In DNA, the CDR3 is TGCGCCAGCAGCTGGACAAACGACTACGAGCAGTACTTC. Its translation: CASSWTNDYEQYF.

This clone was counted between two and nine times. The chain has TRBV2 and TRBJ2-1; the D gene is possibly TRBD2 (6 bases). The CDR3 is 16 amino acids. Germline values: CDR1 SNHLY, CDR2 FYNNEI. With 0 bases removed from V and 3 bases from J, the gap between germline ends came to 12 bases. Written as DNA, the CDR3 is TGTGCCAGCAGTGAAGCCCTAGGAGGGTTCTACAATGAGCAGTTCTTC. Amino acid sequence: CASSEALGGFYNEQFF.

Notes on this clone: Germline and junction disagree at one end, which may indicate a read error. This chain joins TRBV27 and TRBJ2-5; TRBD2 aligns across 8 bases. The CDR3 has 15 residues. The V gene's germline CDR1 is MNHEY and CDR2 SMNVEV (reference sequence). This CDR3 reads CASSIAGSDQETQYF. CDR3 bases: TGTGCCAGCAGTATAGCGGGATCCGACCAGGAGACCCAGTACTTC.